The 10 T cell receptor beta chains reported below all come from one sample, sequenced in a study of PD-1 blockade in mismatch repair-deficient tumors. Clones were read by immunoSEQ multiplex PCR, and TCRdb kept only the in-frame ones, dropping some. The table has under 40,000 clones, over 80% seen once. The source was PBMCs, collected about 40 weeks after starting pembrolizumab. These receptors originate from an adult with mismatch repair-deficient cancer.

This clone showed up just a few times. The J gene is TRBJ2-7, the V gene TRBV29-1, with 10 bases that match TRBD1. V lost 7 bases to trimming and J lost 1 base; unmatched junction nucleotides: 7. Germline values: CDR1 SQVTM, CDR2 ANQGSEA. The CDR3 runs 14 residues. CDR3: CSASLDRGSYEQYF. As DNA, the CDR3 is TGCAGCGCTAGCCTGGACAGGGGGTCCTACGAGCAGTACTTC.

The chain has TRBV28 and TRBJ1-5; no definite D call. Deletions cut 5 bases from V and 3 bases from J, with 17 bases between. CDR3 size: 16 residues. Germline values: CDR1 MDHEN, CDR2 SYDVKM. CDR3 coding DNA: TGTGCCAGCAGTGGCAGGTATATAGTCGCCAATCAGCCCCAGCATTTT. It translates to CASSGRYIVANQPQHF.

The gene calls are TRBV4-1 and TRBJ2-3; maybe TRBD1 (6 bases). The germline gives CDR1 MGHRA, CDR2 YSYEKL. CDR3 length: 16 amino acids. Trimming left V 1 base short and J 2 bases short, with 13 bases between. CDR3 amino acids: CASSQGPQGYTDTQYF. DNA for the CDR3: TGCGCCAGCAGCCAAGGCCCGCAGGGGTACACAGATACGCAGTATTTT.

The chain links TRBV6-5 to TRBJ2-3; 7 nucleotides align to TRBD2. The CDR3 has 15 amino acids. The J segment lost 2 bases and the V segment lost 2 bases, leaving 4 bases of the junction unmatched. Germline CDR1 and CDR2: MNHEY and SVGAGI. CDR3 protein: CASSYGGRDTDTQYF. CDR3 nucleotide sequence: TGTGCCAGCAGTTACGGCGGGAGAGACACAGATACGCAGTATTTT.

CDR3 amino acids: CASSQGQTYNEQFF. For the CDR3, the DNA is TGTGCCAGCAGCCAAGGACAAACTTACAATGAGCAGTTCTTC. The rearrangement joins TRBV7-2 to TRBJ2-1; a possible D gene is TRBD1 (5 bases). The germline V gene encodes CDR1 SGHTA and CDR2 FQGNSA. V was shortened by 5 bases and J by 4 bases, with 12 bases between the two germline ends. The CDR3 loop spans 14 amino acids. Complete variable domain (other parts from reference TRBV7-2 and TRBJ2-1): GAGVSQSPSNKVTEKGKDVELRCDPISGHTALYWYRQSLGQGLEFLIYFQGNSAPDKSGLPSDRFSAERTGGSVSTLTIQRTQQEDSAVYLCASSQGQTYNEQFFGPGTRLTVL.

The V call is TRBV2, the J call TRBJ1-1; D gene ambiguous. Germline CDR1 reads SNHLY; CDR2 reads FYNNEI. The V end was cut by 0 bases, the J end by 4 bases, with 6 bases between. The CDR3 length is 13 residues. The CDR3 DNA reads as TGTGCCAGCAGTGAAGCGCGGGTCACTGAAGCTTTCTTT. Protein sequence: CASSEARVTEAFF.

This clone was seen only once. The chain has TRBV5-1 and TRBJ1-6, with D perhaps matching TRBD1 (5 bases). Trimming cost V 4 bases and J 8 bases, with 10 bases left between them. Germline CDR1 reads SGHRS; CDR2 reads YFSETQ. The CDR3 has 13 amino acids. The CDR3 here is CASSLEGDSPLHF. CDR3 nucleotide sequence: TGCGCCAGCAGCCTTGAAGGGGATTCACCCCTCCACTTT.

The chain couples TRBV7-3 to TRBJ2-5; 10 nucleotides align to TRBD2. Germline loops: CDR1 SGHTA, CDR2 FQGTGA. The trim removed 3 bases at V and 5 bases at J, leaving 9 bases unmatched. This CDR3 has 16 residues. Written as DNA, the CDR3 is TGTGCCAGCAGCTTGATAGCGGGAGGACCCACGGAGACCCAGTACTTC. Its protein product is CASSLIAGGPTETQYF.

The V and J genes are TRBV4-1 and TRBJ2-1, with D perhaps TRBD2 (7 bases). Germline V lookup: CDR1 MGHRA, CDR2 YSYEKL. Trimming took off 6 bases at V and 2 bases at J, with 17 bases between the two ends. There are 16 residues in the CDR3. This chain's CDR3 is CASRPVGGATYNEQFF. CDR3 sequence (DNA): TGCGCCAGCAGACCCGTGGGGGGGGCGACCTACAATGAGCAGTTCTTC.

The chain has TRBV6-5 and TRBJ2-7, with 7 bases matching TRBD1. Germline V lookup: CDR1 MNHEY, CDR2 SVGAGI. The J segment lost 5 bases and the V segment lost 6 bases, leaving 7 bases of the junction unmatched. This CDR3 spans 13 amino acids. The CDR3 is CASRGQELNEQYF. For the CDR3, the DNA is TGTGCCAGCAGAGGACAGGAGTTGAACGAGCAGTACTTC.